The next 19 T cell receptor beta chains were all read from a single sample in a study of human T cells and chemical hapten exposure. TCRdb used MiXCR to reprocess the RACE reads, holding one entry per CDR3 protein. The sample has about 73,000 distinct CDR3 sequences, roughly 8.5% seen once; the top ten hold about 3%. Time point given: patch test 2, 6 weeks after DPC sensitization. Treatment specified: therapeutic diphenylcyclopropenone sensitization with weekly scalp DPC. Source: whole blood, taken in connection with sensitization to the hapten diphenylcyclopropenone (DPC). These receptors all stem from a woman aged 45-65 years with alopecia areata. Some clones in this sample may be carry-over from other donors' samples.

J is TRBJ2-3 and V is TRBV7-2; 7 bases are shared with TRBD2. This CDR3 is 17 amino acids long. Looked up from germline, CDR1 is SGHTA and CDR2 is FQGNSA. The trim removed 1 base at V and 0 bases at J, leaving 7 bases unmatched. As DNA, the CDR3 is TGTGCCAGCAGCTTAGTTGGGCGCGGGAGAAGCACAGATACGCAGTATTTT. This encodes CASSLVGRGRSTDTQYF.

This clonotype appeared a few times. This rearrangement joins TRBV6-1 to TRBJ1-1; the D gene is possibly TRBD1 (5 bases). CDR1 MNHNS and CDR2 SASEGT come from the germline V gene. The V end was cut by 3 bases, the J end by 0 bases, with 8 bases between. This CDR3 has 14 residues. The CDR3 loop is CASSEETVNTEAFF. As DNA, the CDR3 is TGTGCCAGCAGTGAGGAGACAGTGAACACTGAAGCTTTCTTT.

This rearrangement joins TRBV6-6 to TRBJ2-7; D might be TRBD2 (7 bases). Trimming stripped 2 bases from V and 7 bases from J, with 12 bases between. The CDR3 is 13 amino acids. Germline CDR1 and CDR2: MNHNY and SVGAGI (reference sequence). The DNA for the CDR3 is TGTGCCAGCAGTTACGGGGGGGGCCCTGAGCAGTACTTC. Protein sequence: CASSYGGGPEQYF.

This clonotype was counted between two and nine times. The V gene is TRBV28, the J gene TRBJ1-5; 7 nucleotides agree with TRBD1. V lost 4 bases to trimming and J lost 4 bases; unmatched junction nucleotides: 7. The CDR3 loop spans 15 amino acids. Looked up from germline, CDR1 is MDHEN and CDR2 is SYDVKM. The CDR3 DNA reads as TGTGCCAGCAGTTCCACGGGACAGCCTAATCAGCCCCAGCATTTT. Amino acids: CASSSTGQPNQPQHF.

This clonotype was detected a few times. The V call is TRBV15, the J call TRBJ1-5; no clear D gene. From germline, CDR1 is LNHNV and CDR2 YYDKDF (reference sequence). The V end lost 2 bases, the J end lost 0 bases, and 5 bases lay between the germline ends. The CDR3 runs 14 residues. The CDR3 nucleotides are TGTGCCACCAGCAGACCAGGTAGCAATCAGCCCCAGCATTTT. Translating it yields CATSRPGSNQPQHF.

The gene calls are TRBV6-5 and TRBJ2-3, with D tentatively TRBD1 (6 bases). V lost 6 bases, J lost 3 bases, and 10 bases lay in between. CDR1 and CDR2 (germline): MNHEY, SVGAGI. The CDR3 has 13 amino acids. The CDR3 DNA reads TGTGCCAGCAGCTTAGGACAGACAGATACGCAGTATTTT. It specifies CASSLGQTDTQYF.

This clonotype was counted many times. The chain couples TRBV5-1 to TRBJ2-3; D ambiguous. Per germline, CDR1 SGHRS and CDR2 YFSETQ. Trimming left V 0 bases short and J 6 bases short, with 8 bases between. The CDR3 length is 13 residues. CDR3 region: CASSLALGDTQYF. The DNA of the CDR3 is TGCGCCAGCAGCTTGGCCCTCGGCGATACGCAGTATTTT.

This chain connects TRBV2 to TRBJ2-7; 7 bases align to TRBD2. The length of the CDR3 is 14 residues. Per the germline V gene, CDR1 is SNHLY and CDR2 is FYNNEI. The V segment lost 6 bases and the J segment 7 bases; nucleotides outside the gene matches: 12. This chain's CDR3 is CASSGAGWPREQYF. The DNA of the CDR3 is TGTGCCAGCAGCGGAGCGGGGTGGCCGCGAGAGCAGTACTTC.

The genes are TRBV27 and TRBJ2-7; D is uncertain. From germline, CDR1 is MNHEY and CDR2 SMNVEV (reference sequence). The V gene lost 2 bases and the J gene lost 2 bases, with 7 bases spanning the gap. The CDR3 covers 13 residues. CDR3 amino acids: CASSLRPPYEQYF. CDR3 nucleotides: TGTGCCAGCAGTTTACGGCCGCCCTACGAGCAGTACTTC.

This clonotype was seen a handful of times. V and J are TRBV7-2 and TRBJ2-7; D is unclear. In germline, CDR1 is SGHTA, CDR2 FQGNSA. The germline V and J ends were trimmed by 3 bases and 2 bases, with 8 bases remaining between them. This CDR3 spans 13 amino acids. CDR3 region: CASSFTPTYEQYF. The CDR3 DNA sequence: TGTGCCAGCAGCTTTACCCCCACCTACGAGCAGTACTTC.

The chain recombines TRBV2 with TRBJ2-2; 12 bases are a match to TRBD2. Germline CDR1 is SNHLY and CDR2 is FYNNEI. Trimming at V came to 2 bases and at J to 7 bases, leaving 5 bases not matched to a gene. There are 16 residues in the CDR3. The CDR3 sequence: CASSETSGGFVGELFF. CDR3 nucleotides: TGTGCCAGCAGTGAAACTAGCGGGGGGTTCGTCGGGGAGCTGTTTTTT.

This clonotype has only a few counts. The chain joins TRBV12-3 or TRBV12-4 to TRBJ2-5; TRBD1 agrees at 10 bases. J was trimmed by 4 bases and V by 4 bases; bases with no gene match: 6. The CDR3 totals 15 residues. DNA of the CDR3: TGTGCCAGCAGTTCGACCGGGACAGGGGTAGAGACCCAGTACTTC. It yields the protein CASSSTGTGVETQYF.

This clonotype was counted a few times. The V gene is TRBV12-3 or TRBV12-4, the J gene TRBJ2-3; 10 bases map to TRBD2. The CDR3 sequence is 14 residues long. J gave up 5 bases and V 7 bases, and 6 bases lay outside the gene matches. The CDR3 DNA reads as TGTGCCAGCACTCTAGCGGGAGTGTTAGATACGCAGTATTTT. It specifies CASTLAGVLDTQYF.

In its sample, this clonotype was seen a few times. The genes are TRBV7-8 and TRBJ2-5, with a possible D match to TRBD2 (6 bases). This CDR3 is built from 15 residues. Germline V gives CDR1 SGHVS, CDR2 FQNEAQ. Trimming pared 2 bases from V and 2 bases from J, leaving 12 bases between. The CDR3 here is CASSLISRGQETQYF. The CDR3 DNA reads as TGTGCCAGCAGCTTAATCTCCCGGGGGCAAGAGACCCAGTACTTC.

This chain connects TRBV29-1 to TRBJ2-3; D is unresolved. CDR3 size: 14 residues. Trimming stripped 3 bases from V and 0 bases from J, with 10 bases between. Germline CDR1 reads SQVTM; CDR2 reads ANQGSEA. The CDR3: CSVDGRTSTDTQYF. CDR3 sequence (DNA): TGCAGCGTTGATGGACGGACGAGCACAGATACGCAGTATTTT.

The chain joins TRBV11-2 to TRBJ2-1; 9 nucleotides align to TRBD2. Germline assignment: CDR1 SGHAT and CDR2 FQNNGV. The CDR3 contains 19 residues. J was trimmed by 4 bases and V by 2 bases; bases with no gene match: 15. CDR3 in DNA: TGTGCCAGCAGCTTATGGTGGGCGGGAGGGCTTGTGGGGTACAATGAGCAGTTCTTC. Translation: CASSLWWAGGLVGYNEQFF.

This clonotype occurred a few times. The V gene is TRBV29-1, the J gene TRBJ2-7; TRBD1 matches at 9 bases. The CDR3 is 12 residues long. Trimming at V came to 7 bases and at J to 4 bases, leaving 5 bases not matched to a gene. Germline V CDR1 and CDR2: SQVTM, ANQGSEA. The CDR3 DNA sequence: TGCAGCGCCAGAGGACAGGGGTACGAGCAGTACTTC. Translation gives CSARGQGYEQYF.

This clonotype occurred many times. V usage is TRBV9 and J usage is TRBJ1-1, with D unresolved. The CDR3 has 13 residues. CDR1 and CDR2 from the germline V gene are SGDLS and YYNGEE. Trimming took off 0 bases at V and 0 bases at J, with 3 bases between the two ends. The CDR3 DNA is TGTGCCAGCAGCGTAGAGATGAACACTGAAGCTTTCTTT. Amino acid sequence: CASSVEMNTEAFF.

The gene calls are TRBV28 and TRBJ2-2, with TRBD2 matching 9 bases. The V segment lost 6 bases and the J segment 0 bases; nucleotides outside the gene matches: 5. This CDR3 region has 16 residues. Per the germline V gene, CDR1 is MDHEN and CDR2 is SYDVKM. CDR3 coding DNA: TGTGCCAGCAGGATGCGGGGGGGCGCGAACACCGGGGAGCTGTTTTTT. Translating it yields CASRMRGGANTGELFF.